The source of this TCR beta chain is a study of blood T cell repertoires in COVID-19. Study-level background: Both acute and convalescent COVID-19 samples were obtained from the United States, Italy and Spain.

This clone came up once. Individuals drawn from some 25 US areas were about 18 to 95 years old. Participants were placed into cohorts based on the clinical history they reported. Original methodology: Estimates of nucleated cell counts were drawn from the amplification of reference gene primers. TCRdb's table, derived via immunoSEQ multiplex PCR, lists solely in-frame clones and lacks some. Clonal size and the V and J genes are those of that table, whereas D and trimming came from the DNA. This sample has 250,000 or so clones; 70% to 90% occur once, and the top ten carry approximately 6.6%. The CDR3 sequence is 15 residues long. The J segment lost 6 bases and the V segment lost 3 bases, leaving 7 bases of the junction unmatched. Germline V gene sequence: CDR1 WNHNN, CDR2 SYGVQD (reference sequence).

The sample taken for sequencing was PBMCs or T cells enriched from blood (not recorded which). The TCR originated in a woman between 50 and 59 years old who had been exposed to COVID-19. The V gene is TRBV10-1, the J gene TRBJ2-1; 8 positions match TRBD1. The CDR3 reads CASSDRGTGFNEQFF. CDR3 sequence (DNA): TGCGCCAGCAGTGATCGTGGGACAGGCTTCAATGAGCAGTTCTTC.